The next 27 T cell receptor beta chains were all read from a single sample in a study of blood T cell repertoires in COVID-19. The repertoire was sequenced with immunoSEQ multiplex PCR; TCRdb's copy has only in-frame clones and lacks some. The sample holds some 65,000 clones; 90% are singletons and the top ten take around 0.47%. The sample was peripheral blood. Receptor source: a man aged 45-65 years with COVID-19, enrolled during active disease.

The rearrangement uses TRBV5-1 and TRBJ2-7; the match to TRBD1 covers 10 bases. This CDR3 is built from 14 residues. V shed 4 bases, J shed 5 bases, and the junction held 6 bases outside the gene matches. Germline V gene data show CDR1 as SGHRS and CDR2 as YFSETQ. CDR3 loop: CASSRGQGGHEQYF. For the CDR3, the DNA is TGCGCCAGCAGCCGAGGACAGGGGGGCCACGAGCAGTACTTC.

V is TRBV5-1 and J is TRBJ2-2, with D possibly being TRBD2 (6 bases). V was shortened by 3 bases and J by 7 bases, with 13 bases between the two germline ends. Looked up from germline, CDR1 is SGHRS and CDR2 is YFSETQ. This CDR3 region has 14 residues. The CDR3 protein is CASSWTGADGELFF. The CDR3 nucleotides read TGCGCCAGCAGCTGGACGGGAGCGGACGGGGAGCTGTTTTTT.

The rearrangement uses TRBV5-1 and TRBJ2-6, with D possibly TRBD1 on 6 matching bases. Germline loops: CDR1 SGHRS, CDR2 YFSETQ. The CDR3 is 16 amino acids. V lost 4 bases, J lost 2 bases, and 13 bases lay in between. CDR3: CASSLNPGAGANVLTF. DNA for the CDR3: TGCGCCAGCAGCCTTAACCCAGGGGCTGGGGCCAACGTCCTGACTTTC.

The genes are TRBV7-2 and TRBJ2-1, with 7 bases fitting TRBD2. With V trimmed by 1 base and J by 6 bases, 9 bases remained unmatched. CDR1 and CDR2 from the germline V gene are SGHTA and FQGNSA. The CDR3 has 16 amino acids. The CDR3 region is CASSLVPAGLLNEQFF. The CDR3 bases are TGTGCCAGCAGCTTAGTACCAGCGGGATTACTCAATGAGCAGTTCTTC.

A word on this clone: At the DNA level, this CDR3 is encoded by other sequences in the same sample as well. The chain joins TRBV5-1 to TRBJ1-1, with D perhaps TRBD1 (5 bases). In germline, CDR1 is SGHRS, CDR2 YFSETQ. Trimming took off 2 bases at V and 1 base at J, with 6 bases between the two ends. The length of the CDR3 is 13 residues. The CDR3 region has the DNA TGCGCCAGCAGCTTTCAGGGGAACACTGAAGCTTTCTTT. Residues: CASSFQGNTEAFF.

V gene TRBV4-1 combines with J gene TRBJ2-5, with 7 bases fitting TRBD1. Germline CDR1 MGHRA, CDR2 YSYEKL. This CDR3 is built from 15 residues. V gave up 1 base and J gave up 2 bases; unmatched junction bases: 4. CDR3 nucleotide sequence: TGCGCCAGCAGCCAAGTAGGGACAGTTCAAGAGACCCAGTACTTC. Amino acids: CASSQVGTVQETQYF.

The J gene is TRBJ2-1, the V gene TRBV9; 15 bases agree with TRBD2. The CDR3 extends over 19 amino acids. Germline CDR1 reads SGDLS; CDR2 reads YYNGEE. Germline trimming cut 0 bases from V and 9 bases from J; bases unmatched to any gene: 13. CDR3 loop: CASSVEPLGLAGGPGEQFF. The CDR3 bases are TGTGCCAGCAGCGTAGAACCCCTTGGACTAGCGGGAGGGCCGGGTGAGCAGTTCTTC.

V usage is TRBV19 and J usage is TRBJ2-5; 10 bases line up with TRBD1. Trimming cost V 5 bases and J 2 bases; bases outside gene matches: 11. Germline-derived CDR1 and CDR2 are LNHDA and SQIVND (reference sequence). The CDR3 length is 17 residues. CDR3 in DNA: TGTGCCAGTAGTGCGAGACAGGGGGCGAGGTGGCAAGAGACCCAGTACTTC. It encodes CASSARQGARWQETQYF.

The chain uses TRBV30 and TRBJ1-1, with D perhaps matching TRBD1 (6 bases). The V gene's germline CDR1 is GTSNPN and CDR2 SVGIG (reference sequence). This CDR3 region has 13 residues. V shed 1 base and J shed 6 bases, with 12 bases lying between them. CDR3 amino acids: CAWSAGVRPEAFF. The CDR3 bases are TGTGCCTGGAGTGCAGGGGTAAGGCCTGAAGCTTTCTTT.

Notes on this clone: The identical CDR3 is also encoded by other nucleotide sequences in the sample. The V gene is TRBV5-1, the J gene TRBJ2-2; possible D gene TRBD2, 5 bases. The CDR3 runs to 14 residues. Deletions cut 0 bases from V and 3 bases from J, with 6 bases between. Germline loops: CDR1 SGHRS, CDR2 YFSETQ. This chain's CDR3 is CASSLAGDTGELFF. The CDR3 coding sequence is TGCGCCAGCAGCTTGGCCGGGGACACCGGGGAGCTGTTTTTT.

The V gene is TRBV5-8, the J gene TRBJ1-4; a possible D gene is TRBD1 (6 bases). Germline V CDR1 and CDR2: SGHTS, YDEGEE. The CDR3 extends over 13 amino acids. Trimming shortened V by 7 bases and J by 7 bases, and 14 bases separated the two germline ends. CDR3 DNA: TGTGCCAGCTCGTTGGACAGCCCTGAAAAACTGTTTTTT. The encoded protein is CASSLDSPEKLFF.

This chain joins TRBV5-1 and TRBJ1-2; TRBD1 matches 7 bases. V was clipped by 7 bases and J by 2 bases; unmatched bases: 8. This CDR3 contains 14 residues. Germline values: CDR1 SGHRS, CDR2 YFSETQ. In DNA, the CDR3 is TGCGCCAGCGCACCACAGGGGAACAACTATGGCTACACCTTC. Translation: CASAPQGNNYGYTF.

The rearrangement uses TRBV2 and TRBJ2-1; D may be TRBD1 (5 bases). Trimming removed 1 base from V and 15 bases from J, with 19 bases in between. This CDR3 spans 14 amino acids. The germline V gene has CDR1 SNHLY and CDR2 FYNNEI. The CDR3 sequence: CASSEGFATANLFF. CDR3 nucleotides: TGTGCCAGCAGTGAAGGGTTCGCGACAGCCAATCTGTTCTTC.

The V call is TRBV20-1, the J call TRBJ2-1; no clear D. Trimming took off 0 bases at V and 10 bases at J, with 7 bases between the two ends. Germline CDR1 reads DFQATT; CDR2 reads SNEGSKA (reference sequence). CDR3 size: 11 residues. The CDR3 nucleotides read TGCAGTGCTAGAGATAGAATAGAGCAGTTCTTC. As protein: CSARDRIEQFF.

The rearrangement joins TRBV19 to TRBJ2-1; 13 nucleotides align to TRBD2. This CDR3 contains 16 residues. CDR1 and CDR2 (germline): LNHDA, SQIVND (reference sequence). V lost 10 bases and J lost 0; bases outside the gene matches: 6. As DNA, the CDR3 is TGTGCCACCAAGGGGACTAGCGGGAACTCCTACAATGAGCAGTTCTTC. It specifies CATKGTSGNSYNEQFF.

The chain couples TRBV10-3 to TRBJ1-2, with TRBD1 identical over 9 bases. The germline V gene has CDR1 ENHRY and CDR2 SYGVKD. V lost 0 bases, J lost 4 bases, and 6 bases stayed unmatched. The CDR3 loop spans 16 amino acids. CDR3 region: CAISESPGQGIYGYTF. CDR3 DNA: TGTGCCATCAGTGAGTCTCCCGGACAGGGGATCTATGGCTACACCTTC.

This clone was picked up one time. The chain recombines TRBV29-1 with TRBJ1-1, with D unclear. The germline gives CDR1 SQVTM, CDR2 ANQGSEA. V was pared by 7 bases and J by 1 base, with 10 bases between. The CDR3 contains 12 residues. As DNA, the CDR3 is TGCAGCGCCACCACTGGGAACACTGAAGCTTTCTTT. This gives the protein CSATTGNTEAFF.

V gene TRBV20-1 combines with J gene TRBJ1-1; no definite D call. The CDR3 contains 10 residues. Germline V gene sequence: CDR1 DFQATT, CDR2 SNEGSKA (reference sequence). V was clipped by 5 bases and J by 3 bases, with 4 bases between them. The CDR3 nucleotides read TGCAGTGCTTATTACACTGAAGCTTTCTTT. Residues: CSAYYTEAFF.

The chain joins TRBV6-5 to TRBJ1-6; TRBD1 aligns across 9 bases. The CDR3 spans 13 residues. V trimming: 11 bases; J trimming: 3 bases; junction bases outside the gene matches: 2. Germline values: CDR1 MNHEY, CDR2 SVGAGI. The CDR3 DNA sequence: TGTGCCGCGGGACAGGGCTATAATTCACCCCTCCACTTT. Translated, it gives CAAGQGYNSPLHF.

V and J are TRBV5-6 and TRBJ1-6, with 7 bases identical to TRBD1. Germline CDR1 reads SGHDT; CDR2 reads YYEEEE. V was pared by 6 bases and J by 7 bases, with 4 bases of the junction left unmatched. The CDR3 consists of 13 residues. The CDR3 loop is CASTWTGNSPLHF. CDR3 DNA: TGTGCCAGCACCTGGACAGGAAATTCACCCCTCCACTTT.

The V gene is TRBV12-3 or TRBV12-4, the J gene TRBJ1-2; TRBD1 matches at 8 bases. This CDR3 has 11 amino acids. Trimming took 7 bases from V and 7 from J; bases not matched to a gene: 2. The CDR3 loop is CASNGQGGYTF. The CDR3 DNA reads TGTGCCAGCAATGGACAGGGTGGCTACACCTTC.

This chain connects TRBV5-1 to TRBJ1-5, with 7 positions matching TRBD1. The CDR3 covers 15 residues. With V trimmed by 4 bases and J by 0 bases, 4 bases remained unmatched. Germline CDR1 is SGHRS and CDR2 is YFSETQ. The DNA of the CDR3 is TGCGCCAGCAGCGCCGGGACAGATAGCAATCAGCCCCAGCATTTT. It codes for CASSAGTDSNQPQHF.

This clone came up a few times. In nucleotides, the CDR3 is TGTGCCAGCAGCCAGACAGGTCATAATTCACCCCTCCACTTT. This encodes CASSQTGHNSPLHF. This chain joins TRBV7-3 and TRBJ1-6; D perhaps matches TRBD1 (6 bases). Trimming removed 5 bases from V and 5 bases from J, with 10 bases in between. The CDR3 contains 14 residues. Per germline, CDR1 SGHTA and CDR2 FQGTGA.

The rearrangement joins TRBV11-2 to TRBJ2-7; 7 nucleotides align to TRBD1. After removal of 5 bases from V and 0 bases from J, the junction contained 7 bases not matched to a gene. Germline V lookup: CDR1 SGHAT, CDR2 FQNNGV. CDR3 length equals 15 residues. CDR3: CASSRGTERSYEQYF. The DNA for the CDR3 is TGTGCCAGCAGCAGAGGGACAGAACGCTCCTACGAGCAGTACTTC.

J is TRBJ2-5 and V is TRBV4-1, with D possibly matching TRBD1 (5 bases). CDR1 MGHRA and CDR2 YSYEKL come from the germline V gene. V gave up 1 base and J gave up 6 bases, with 15 bases separating them. This CDR3 spans 15 amino acids. The CDR3 DNA reads TGCGCCAGCAGCCAAGTATCAGGGTTACCGCAGACCCAGTACTTC. Residues: CASSQVSGLPQTQYF.

The CDR3 DNA follows: TGTGCCAGCAGCCAAACGGACACGCATCTTTATAGCAATCAGCCCCAGCATTTT. Translating it yields CASSQTDTHLYSNQPQHF. The rearrangement joins TRBV14 to TRBJ1-5, with D perhaps matching TRBD1 (5 bases). V dropped 2 bases and J dropped 0 bases, with 17 bases sitting between them. CDR3 length equals 18 residues. The V gene's germline CDR1 is SGHDN and CDR2 FVKESK.

The chain combines TRBV28 with TRBJ1-1; 8 bases map to TRBD1. The CDR3 contains 16 residues. The germline V gene has CDR1 MDHEN and CDR2 SYDVKM. V was pared by 5 bases and J by 0 bases, with 8 bases of the junction left unmatched. CDR3 residues: CASSPRQGTLNTEAFF. The CDR3 nucleotides are TGTGCCAGCAGTCCACGACAGGGGACCTTGAACACTGAAGCTTTCTTT.